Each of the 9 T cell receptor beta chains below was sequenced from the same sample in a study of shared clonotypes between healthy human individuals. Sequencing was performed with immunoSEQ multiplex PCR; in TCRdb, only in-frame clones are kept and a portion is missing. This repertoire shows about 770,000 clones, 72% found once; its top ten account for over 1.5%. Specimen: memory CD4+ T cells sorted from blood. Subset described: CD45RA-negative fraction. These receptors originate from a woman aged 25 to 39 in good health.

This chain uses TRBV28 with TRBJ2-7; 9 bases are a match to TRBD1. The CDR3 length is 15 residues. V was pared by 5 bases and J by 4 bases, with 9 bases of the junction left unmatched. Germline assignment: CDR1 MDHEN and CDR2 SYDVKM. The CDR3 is CASSPMTGGKYEQYF. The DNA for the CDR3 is TGTGCCAGCAGTCCCATGACAGGGGGGAAATACGAGCAGTACTTC. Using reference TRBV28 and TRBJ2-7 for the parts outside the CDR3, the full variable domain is DVKVTQSSRYLVKRTGEKVFLECVQDMDHENMFWYRQDPGLGLRLIYFSYDVKMKEKGDIPEGYSVSREKKERFSLILESASTNQTSMYLCASSPMTGGKYEQYFGPGTRLTVT.

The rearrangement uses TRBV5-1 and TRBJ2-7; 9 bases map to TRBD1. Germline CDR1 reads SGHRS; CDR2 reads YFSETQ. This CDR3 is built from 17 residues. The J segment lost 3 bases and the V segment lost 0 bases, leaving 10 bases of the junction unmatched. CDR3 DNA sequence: TGCGCCAGCAGCTTGGTGGGGTCGGGACAGGGTCTCTACGAGCAGTACTTC. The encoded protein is CASSLVGSGQGLYEQYF.

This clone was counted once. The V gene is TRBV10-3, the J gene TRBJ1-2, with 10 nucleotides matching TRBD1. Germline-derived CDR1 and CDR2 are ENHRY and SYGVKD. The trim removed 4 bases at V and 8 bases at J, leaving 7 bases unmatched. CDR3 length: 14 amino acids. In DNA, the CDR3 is TGTGCCATCAGTGTGGGGACAGGGGAGCGAGGCTACACCTTC. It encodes CAISVGTGERGYTF.

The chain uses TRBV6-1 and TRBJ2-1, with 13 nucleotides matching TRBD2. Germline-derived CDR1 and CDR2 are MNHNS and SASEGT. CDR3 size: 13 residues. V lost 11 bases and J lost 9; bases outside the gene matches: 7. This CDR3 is CAGGLAGVSEQFF. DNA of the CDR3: TGTGCCGGCGGACTAGCGGGAGTAAGTGAGCAGTTCTTC.

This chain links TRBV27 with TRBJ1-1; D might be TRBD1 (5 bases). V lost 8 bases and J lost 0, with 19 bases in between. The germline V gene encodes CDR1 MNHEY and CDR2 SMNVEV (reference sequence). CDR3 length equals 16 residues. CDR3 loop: CASLGTGTPLNTEAFF. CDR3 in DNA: TGTGCCAGCCTTGGGACCGGGACGCCTTTGAACACTGAAGCTTTCTTT.

CDR3 DNA sequence: TGTGCCAGCAGCACCCGACTAGACGGTGAGCAGTTCTTC. It is translated as CASSTRLDGEQFF. The chain combines TRBV7-9 with TRBJ2-1, with D perhaps matching TRBD2 (6 bases). V was clipped by 5 bases and J by 9 bases, with 14 bases between them. CDR1 and CDR2 from the germline V gene are SEHNR and FQNEAQ (reference sequence). This CDR3 is built from 13 residues.

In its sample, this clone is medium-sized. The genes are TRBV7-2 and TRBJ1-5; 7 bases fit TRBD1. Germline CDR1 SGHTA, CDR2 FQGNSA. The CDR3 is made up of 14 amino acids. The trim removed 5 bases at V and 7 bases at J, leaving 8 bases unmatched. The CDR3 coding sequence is TGTGCCAGCAGCCCAAGACAGGGCCGCCAGCCCCAGCATTTT. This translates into CASSPRQGRQPQHF.

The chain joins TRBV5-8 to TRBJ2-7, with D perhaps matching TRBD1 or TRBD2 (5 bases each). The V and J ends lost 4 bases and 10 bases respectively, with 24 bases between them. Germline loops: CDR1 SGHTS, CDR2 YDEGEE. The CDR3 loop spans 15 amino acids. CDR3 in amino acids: CASSRSTALYRGQYF. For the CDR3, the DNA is TGTGCCAGCAGCCGGTCGACAGCCCTATATCGGGGCCAGTACTTC.

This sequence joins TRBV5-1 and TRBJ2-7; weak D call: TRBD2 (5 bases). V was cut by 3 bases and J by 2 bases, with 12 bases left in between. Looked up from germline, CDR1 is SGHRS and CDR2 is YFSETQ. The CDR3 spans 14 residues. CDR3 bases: TGCGCCAGCAGCTACCGGACTCCCCCCTACGAGCAGTACTTC. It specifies CASSYRTPPYEQYF.